This TCR beta chain was recovered during a study of a mutant IDH1 vaccine in newly diagnosed glioma. Study summary: There were approximately 62% males and roughly 40% females among treated patients, whose mean age was approximately 44 years. Most patients had received both radiotherapy and temozolomide, the prior options being radiotherapy, temozolomide, or both. Study-level points and caveats: Over 85% of patients showed vaccine-induced immune responses across multiple MHC alleles.

Assay used: immunoSEQ multiplex PCR; TCRdb lists only in-frame clones, some missing. Counted here are approximately 67,000 clones, about 87% occurring once; the ten biggest clones make up 10% to 15%. Time point indicated: week 23, last vaccination. With topical imiquimod, each dose of the vaccine consisted of 300 ug of mutant IDH1 20-mer peptide. Worth noting for this clone: Its antigen is as yet unknown.

The TCR was taken from a man aged 18 to 30 with glioma. The specimen was PBMCs, collected from a glioma patient whose treatment included an IDH1 peptide vaccine.

Written as DNA, the CDR3 is TGCAGCGTTGAACGGGGGGGAGCCGGTACCGGCGAGCAGTACTTC. Translating gives CSVERGGAGTGEQYF. The chain joins TRBV29-1 to TRBJ2-7; 8 nucleotides agree with TRBD2. The J segment lost 6 bases and the V segment lost 2 bases, leaving 12 bases of the junction unmatched. The CDR3 runs 15 residues. Germline V gene sequence: CDR1 SQVTM, CDR2 ANQGSEA.